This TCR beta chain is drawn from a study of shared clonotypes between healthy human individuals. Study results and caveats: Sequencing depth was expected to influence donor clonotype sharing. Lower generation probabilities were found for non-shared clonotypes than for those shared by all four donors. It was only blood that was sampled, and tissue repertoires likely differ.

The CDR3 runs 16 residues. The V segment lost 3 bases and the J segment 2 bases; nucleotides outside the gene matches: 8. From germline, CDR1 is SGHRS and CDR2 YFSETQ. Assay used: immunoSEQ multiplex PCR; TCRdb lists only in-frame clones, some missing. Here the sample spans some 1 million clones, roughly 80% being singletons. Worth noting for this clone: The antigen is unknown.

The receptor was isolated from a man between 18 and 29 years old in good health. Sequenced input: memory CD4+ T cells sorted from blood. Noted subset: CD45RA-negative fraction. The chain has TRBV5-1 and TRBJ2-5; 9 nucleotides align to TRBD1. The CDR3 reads CASSSIPGTGQETQYF. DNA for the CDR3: TGCGCCAGCAGCTCCATACCCGGGACAGGGCAAGAGACCCAGTACTTC.